Reported below is one TCR beta chain. The antigen remains undetermined. These data come from a study of T cell repertoires in cytomegalovirus infection. Looking at the study overall: Indicated by public TCR beta signatures were CMV infection and matching HLA type. General study findings and limits: HLA-C-restricted, CMV-specific TCR beta clonotypes were dominant ex vivo.

TCRdb used MiXCR to reprocess the reads, holding one entry per CDR3 protein. The table lists around 170,000 distinct CDR3 sequences, 14% of them singletons. V was cut by 2 bases and J by 0 bases, with 20 bases left in between. The CDR3 is 18 residues long. The TCR originated in a human donor in good health (CMV status not recorded). Some clones in this sample may be carry-over from other donors' samples. This chain connects TRBV12-3 or TRBV12-4 to TRBJ2-7; D gene uncertain. The sequencing input was PBMCs. The CDR3 loop is CASSLIARPIRSSYEQYF. The CDR3 bases are TGTGCCAGCAGTTTAATCGCCCGCCCCATACGGAGCTCCTACGAGCAGTACTTC.